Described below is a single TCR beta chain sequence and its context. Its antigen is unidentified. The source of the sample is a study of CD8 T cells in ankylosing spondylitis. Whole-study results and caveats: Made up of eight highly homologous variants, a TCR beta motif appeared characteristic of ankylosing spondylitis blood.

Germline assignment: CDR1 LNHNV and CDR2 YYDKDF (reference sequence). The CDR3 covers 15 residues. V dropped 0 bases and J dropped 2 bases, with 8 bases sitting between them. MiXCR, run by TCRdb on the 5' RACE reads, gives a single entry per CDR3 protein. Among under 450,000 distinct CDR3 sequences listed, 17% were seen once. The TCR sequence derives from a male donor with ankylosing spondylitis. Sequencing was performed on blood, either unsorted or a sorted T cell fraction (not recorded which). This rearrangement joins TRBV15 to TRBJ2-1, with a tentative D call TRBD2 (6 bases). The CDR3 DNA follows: TGTGCCACCAGCAGAGACGGGGGAACCTACAATGAGCAGTTCTTC. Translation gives CATSRDGGTYNEQFF.